These 21 T cell receptor beta chains were all obtained from the same sample, sequenced in a study of blood T cell repertoires in COVID-19. Profiled with immunoSEQ multiplex PCR; TCRdb holds only in-frame clones, not every one. This sample has approximately 52,000 clones, with approximately 90% found just once. The source material was peripheral blood. These receptors came from a man between 50 and 59 years old with acute or convalescent COVID-19.

The chain recombines TRBV5-3 with TRBJ1-6; D remains ambiguous. TRBV5-3 counts as an open reading frame of uncertain function. This CDR3 spans 17 amino acids. V was cut by 1 base and J by 0 bases, with 11 bases left in between. CDR3 region: CARSLSETNSYNSPLHF. DNA for the CDR3: TGTGCCAGAAGCTTGTCGGAGACGAACTCCTATAATTCACCCCTCCACTTT.

The rearrangement links TRBV4-2 to TRBJ2-3; D not certain. Germline V gives CDR1 LGHNA, CDR2 YNFKEQ. There are 13 residues in the CDR3. Deletions cut 3 bases from V and 1 base from J, with 5 bases between. The CDR3 coding sequence is TGTGCCAGCAGCCACCCGGGCACAGATACGCAGTATTTT. It codes for CASSHPGTDTQYF.

The chain uses TRBV5-1 and TRBJ2-3; the match to TRBD2 covers 15 bases. The V gene's germline CDR1 is SGHRS and CDR2 YFSETQ. The CDR3 is 17 amino acids. With 2 bases clipped from V and 5 bases from J, the junction kept 6 bases outside the gene matches. The CDR3 protein is CASSLNPGLAGGDTQYF. The CDR3 DNA reads TGCGCCAGCAGCTTAAATCCGGGACTAGCGGGGGGAGATACGCAGTATTTT.

The table lists this clone with a count of one. The chain links TRBV5-4 to TRBJ2-3; 7 positions agree with TRBD2. This CDR3 contains 14 residues. CDR1 SGHNT and CDR2 YYREEE come from the germline V gene (reference sequence). V was clipped by 2 bases and J by 1 base; unmatched bases: 1. CDR3 region: CASSFGRGTDTQYF. The CDR3 nucleotides are TGTGCCAGCAGCTTTGGGAGGGGCACAGATACGCAGTATTTT.

The J gene is TRBJ2-7, the V gene TRBV5-4; D perhaps matches TRBD2 (7 bases). V was trimmed by 4 bases and J by 4 bases, leaving 15 bases between them. Germline CDR1 and CDR2: SGHNT and YYREEE (reference sequence). This CDR3 spans 14 amino acids. The DNA of the CDR3 is TGTGCCAGCAGCCAAACAGGGACTATGTACGAGCAGTACTTC. Its protein product is CASSQTGTMYEQYF.

The genes are TRBV11-2 and TRBJ2-5, with 12 positions matching TRBD2. The V and J ends lost 5 bases and 6 bases, in that order; junction bases with no gene match: 10. Per the germline V gene, CDR1 is SGHAT and CDR2 is FQNNGV. This CDR3 contains 16 residues. The CDR3 loop reads CASSTRLAGALKTQYF. The CDR3 DNA is TGTGCCAGCAGCACCCGACTAGCGGGGGCCTTGAAGACCCAGTACTTC.

J is TRBJ1-1 and V is TRBV5-5; D gene unclear. Germline V CDR1 and CDR2: SGHKS, YYEKEE (reference sequence). The CDR3 runs 13 residues. V lost 4 bases, J lost 1 base, and 8 bases lay in between. The CDR3 sequence is CASSPLRNTEAFF. CDR3 in DNA: TGTGCCAGCAGCCCCCTAAGGAACACTGAAGCTTTCTTT.

The V call is TRBV18, the J call TRBJ1-3; 11 bases map to TRBD1. The CDR3 has 16 amino acids. Germline V gene data show CDR1 as KGHSH and CDR2 as LQKENI. With 1 base clipped from V and 2 bases from J, the junction kept 1 base outside the gene matches. For the CDR3, the DNA is TGTGCCAGCTCACCACGGGGACAGGGGGCTGGAAACACCATATATTTT. The encoded protein is CASSPRGQGAGNTIYF.

The V gene is TRBV19, the J gene TRBJ1-1, with D maybe TRBD1 (6 bases). The V gene lost 0 bases and the J gene lost 6 bases, with 8 bases spanning the gap. CDR1 and CDR2 from the germline V gene are LNHDA and SQIVND (reference sequence). There are 13 residues in the CDR3. CDR3 sequence (DNA): TGTGCCAGTAGTATAGAGGGGGCGGCTGAAGCTTTCTTT. Residues: CASSIEGAAEAFF. Based on the CDR3 plus reference TRBV19 and TRBJ1-1, the full variable domain is DGGITQSPKYLFRKEGQNVTLSCEQNLNHDAMYWYRQDPGQGLRLIYYSQIVNDFQKGDIAEGYSVSREKKESFPLTVTSAQKNPTAFYLCASSIEGAAEAFFGQGTRLTVV.

V is TRBV5-1 and J is TRBJ1-4; 10 nucleotides align to TRBD1. V lost 3 bases and J lost 8; bases outside the gene matches: 7. CDR3 length: 15 amino acids. CDR1 and CDR2 from the germline V gene are SGHRS and YFSETQ. In DNA, the CDR3 is TGCGCCAGCAGCTCATCCGGGACAGGGGACGAAAAACTGTTTTTT. It encodes CASSSSGTGDEKLFF.

The gene calls are TRBV30 and TRBJ2-7; 8 nucleotides align to TRBD1. The J segment lost 5 bases and the V segment lost 1 base, leaving 7 bases of the junction unmatched. CDR3 size: 14 residues. The germline V gene has CDR1 GTSNPN and CDR2 SVGIG (reference sequence). The CDR3 DNA reads as TGTGCCTGGAGTGGGGGCAGGGGGCCGGACGAGCAGTACTTC. This gives the protein CAWSGGRGPDEQYF.

This chain links TRBV5-1 with TRBJ1-5; 8 bases match TRBD1. Germline V gene sequence: CDR1 SGHRS, CDR2 YFSETQ. V gave up 7 bases and J gave up 4 bases; unmatched junction bases: 19. The CDR3 runs to 18 residues. The CDR3 nucleotides read TGCGCCAGCCATCCCAGGGGGCCAGGACGAGCAGTGAATCAGCCCCAGCATTTT. This gives the protein CASHPRGPGRAVNQPQHF.

The chain carries TRBV6-5 and TRBJ1-2; TRBD1 is a possible D gene (6 bases). Per the germline V gene, CDR1 is MNHEY and CDR2 is SVGAGI. V was clipped by 7 bases and J by 7 bases, with 16 bases between them. The CDR3 has 13 amino acids. CDR3 region: CASMYRVSSGYTF. The DNA of the CDR3 is TGTGCCAGCATGTACAGGGTCTCAAGTGGCTACACCTTC.

The chain has TRBV29-1 and TRBJ1-1; TRBD1 matches 12 bases. The CDR3 loop spans 14 amino acids. Germline-derived CDR1 and CDR2 are SQVTM and ANQGSEA. The trim removed 7 bases at V and 1 base at J, leaving 4 bases unmatched. DNA of the CDR3: TGCAGCGCCGGGACAGGGGGCCGGAACACTGAAGCTTTCTTT. It translates to CSAGTGGRNTEAFF.

This chain links TRBV6-5 with TRBJ1-1, with D possibly being TRBD1 (6 bases). The CDR3 is 13 amino acids. Looked up from germline, CDR1 is MNHEY and CDR2 is SVGAGI. Trimming shortened V by 6 bases and J by 5 bases, and 13 bases separated the two germline ends. The CDR3 sequence: CASRLTGITEAFF. The CDR3 bases are TGTGCCAGCAGATTGACAGGCATTACTGAAGCTTTCTTT.

This clone was picked up a small number of times. The J gene is TRBJ2-5, the V gene TRBV1; the table's D gene call, TRBD2, was not cross checked with the DNA. TRBV1 is annotated as a pseudogene. The CDR3 has 16 amino acids. The CDR3 is CTSSQELAGVQETQYF. As DNA, the CDR3 is TGCACCAGCAGCCAAGAACTAGCGGGTGTCCAAGAGACCCAGTACTTC.

The count of this clone is one. The chain combines TRBV6-5 with TRBJ2-5; D unresolved. This CDR3 spans 13 amino acids. Trimming stripped 3 bases from V and 5 bases from J, with 10 bases between. The germline CDR1 and CDR2 sequences are MNHEY and SVGAGI. CDR3 region: CASSYPPGETQYF. For the CDR3, the DNA is TGTGCCAGCAGTTATCCGCCCGGGGAGACCCAGTACTTC.

This clone was seen just once. This chain uses TRBV10-3 with TRBJ1-1; 8 positions agree with TRBD1. Germline loops: CDR1 ENHRY, CDR2 SYGVKD. The CDR3 extends over 13 amino acids. After removal of 6 bases from V and 5 bases from J, the junction contained 5 bases not matched to a gene. The chain's CDR3 is CAIRDRVRTEAFF. As DNA, the CDR3 is TGTGCCATCAGGGACAGGGTGCGGACTGAAGCTTTCTTT.

V and J are TRBV7-8 and TRBJ1-4, with TRBD1 identical over 10 bases. The germline CDR1 and CDR2 sequences are SGHVS and FQNEAQ. Trimming cost V 5 bases and J 8 bases; bases outside gene matches: 5. The CDR3 has 14 residues. The CDR3 loop is CASSVGQGGEKLFF. The CDR3 DNA is TGTGCCAGCAGCGTTGGACAGGGGGGCGAAAAACTGTTTTTT.

The chain carries TRBV12-5 and TRBJ1-1; perhaps TRBD1 as D (6 bases). The CDR3 is made up of 15 amino acids. V was trimmed by 0 bases and J by 2 bases, leaving 10 bases between them. Germline V gene data show CDR1 as LGHNT and CDR2 as FRNRAP. The CDR3 reads CASGLVLGGNTEAFF. For the CDR3, the DNA is TGTGCTAGTGGTTTGGTACTAGGGGGTAACACTGAAGCTTTCTTT.

The genes are TRBV5-1 and TRBJ1-2, with TRBD1 identical over 10 bases. Germline-derived CDR1 and CDR2 are SGHRS and YFSETQ. The V gene end was trimmed by 6 bases and the J gene end by 1 base; junction bases not matched to a gene: 6. CDR3 length: 15 amino acids. Here the CDR3 DNA reads TGCGCCAGCACGGCGGGACAGGGGCGTAACTATGGCTACACCTTC. This codes for CASTAGQGRNYGYTF.